The 28 T cell receptor beta chains reported below all come from one sample, sequenced in a study of vaccination and CD4 T cells after COVID-19. Treatment reported: 10-day PBMC culture with coronavirus spike peptide pools or control peptides (ViraFEST assay). Sequencing of DNA taken from cultured CD4+ T cells relied on the Oncomine TCR Beta short-read assay. TCRdb reprocessed the PCR reads via MiXCR and lists one record per CDR3 protein. The sample consists of about 10,000 distinct CDR3 sequences, around 67% of them appearing once. Their recognized antigens are unknown. Material: CD4+ T cells from blood, cultured in vitro. All receptors derive from a human donor who had recovered from COVID-19.

This clonotype was seen a few times. The chain joins TRBV27 to TRBJ1-1, with unresolved D. The CDR3 runs 17 residues. The V end was cut by 5 bases, the J end by 3 bases, with 22 bases between. The germline CDR1 and CDR2 sequences are MNHEY and SMNVEV (reference sequence). For the CDR3, the DNA is TGTGCCAGCAGTATTGACCCTCCGGGCCCAGAGGACACTGAAGCTTTCTTT. It translates to CASSIDPPGPEDTEAFF.

The V call is TRBV6-1, the J call TRBJ1-1, with D perhaps TRBD1 (5 bases). CDR3 size: 14 residues. Per germline, CDR1 MNHNS and CDR2 SASEGT. V was clipped by 0 bases and J by 4 bases, with 9 bases between them. This CDR3 reads CASSEAGRGTEAFF. In nucleotides, the CDR3 is TGTGCCAGCAGTGAAGCGGGGCGGGGCACTGAAGCTTTCTTT.

This clonotype was seen more than once but under ten times. The chain is built from TRBV20-1 and TRBJ2-7; 10 bases align to TRBD1. Per the germline V gene, CDR1 is DFQATT and CDR2 is SNEGSKA (reference sequence). V lost 3 bases and J lost 3; bases outside the gene matches: 5. There are 14 residues in the CDR3. This CDR3 is CSASPGTGDYEQYF. The CDR3 DNA reads as TGCAGTGCTAGTCCCGGGACAGGGGACTACGAGCAGTACTTC.

This chain joins TRBV5-1 and TRBJ1-1; weak D call: TRBD1 (6 bases). The ends were cut back, 3 bases at V and 3 bases at J, with 12 bases in the middle. This CDR3 is 14 amino acids long. Germline CDR1 SGHRS, CDR2 YFSETQ. CDR3 in DNA: TGCGCCAGCAGCTCTTCAGGGGCGGACACTGAAGCTTTCTTT. It translates to CASSSSGADTEAFF.

The chain links TRBV5-8 to TRBJ2-3; TRBD2 matches 7 bases. Germline V gene lookup returns CDR1 SGHTS and CDR2 YDEGEE. Trimming cost V 4 bases and J 1 base; bases outside gene matches: 6. The CDR3 is 15 amino acids. The DNA of the CDR3 is TGTGCCAGCAGCCCTGGACTAGGGGGCACAGATACGCAGTATTTT. Translated: CASSPGLGGTDTQYF.

This clonotype was seen a handful of times. The V and J genes are TRBV6-1 and TRBJ1-6; possible D gene TRBD1, 6 bases. The germline V gene encodes CDR1 MNHNS and CDR2 SASEGT. V lost 8 bases to trimming and J lost 5 bases, with 22 bases between them. The CDR3 loop spans 17 amino acids. CDR3 coding DNA: TGTGCCAGCGCCCTCCCACTGGGGGGCCAGCATAATTCACCCCTCCACTTT. Translating gives CASALPLGGQHNSPLHF.

This clonotype has just a few counts. The V call is TRBV6-1, the J call TRBJ2-7, with 12 bases aligning to TRBD2. CDR3 size: 15 residues. Germline V lookup: CDR1 MNHNS, CDR2 SASEGT. The V segment lost 10 bases and the J segment 0 bases; nucleotides outside the gene matches: 7. The CDR3 spells CATGLAGYFSYEQYF. The CDR3 region has the DNA TGTGCCACCGGACTAGCGGGATACTTCTCCTACGAGCAGTACTTC.

The chain has TRBV27 and TRBJ2-5; 9 nucleotides match TRBD1. V shed 5 bases, J shed 3 bases, and the junction held 7 bases outside the gene matches. Germline V gene sequence: CDR1 MNHEY, CDR2 SMNVEV (reference sequence). CDR3 length: 15 residues. CDR3 nucleotide sequence: TGTGCCAGCAGTCGTACAGGGGGCGCAGAAGAGACCCAGTACTTC. Its translation: CASSRTGGAEETQYF.

CDR3 sequence reads: CASSQEGANTIYF. In DNA form, the CDR3 reads TGCGCCAGCAGCCAAGAGGGAGCAAACACCATATATTTT. The J gene is TRBJ1-3, the V gene TRBV4-3; no reliable D call. Germline assignment: CDR1 LGHNA and CDR2 YSLEER. The CDR3 extends over 13 amino acids. The V end lost 0 bases, the J end lost 6 bases, and 6 bases lay between the germline ends.

The V call is TRBV20-1, the J call TRBJ2-7; 12 positions agree with TRBD2. V was pared by 6 bases and J by 7 bases, with 10 bases of the junction left unmatched. CDR1 and CDR2 (germline): DFQATT, SNEGSKA (reference sequence). This CDR3 contains 14 residues. The CDR3 here is CSALPLAGGLEQYF. CDR3 in DNA: TGCAGTGCCCTTCCACTAGCGGGGGGATTGGAGCAGTACTTC.

This clonotype was counted a single time. The V and J genes are TRBV7-2 and TRBJ1-1; D not certain. The CDR3 sequence is 12 residues long. Trimming removed 5 bases from V and 10 bases from J, with 14 bases in between. Germline CDR1 reads SGHTA; CDR2 reads FQGNSA. CDR3 loop: CASSASAAGAFF. The DNA of the CDR3 is TGTGCCAGCAGCGCCTCGGCGGCGGGAGCTTTCTTT.

The J gene is TRBJ2-5, the V gene TRBV9; possible D gene TRBD1, 5 bases. The V end was cut by 2 bases, the J end by 0 bases, with 11 bases between. The CDR3 spans 15 residues. Germline CDR1 is SGDLS and CDR2 is YYNGEE. In nucleotides, the CDR3 is TGTGCCAGCAGCGTCCGGCCAGGGTACCAAGAGACCCAGTACTTC. It translates to CASSVRPGYQETQYF.

This rearrangement joins TRBV2 to TRBJ2-7, with 9 bases lining up with TRBD1. Unmatched junction bases numbered 4, after V lost 8 bases and J lost 2 bases. Germline V gene data show CDR1 as SNHLY and CDR2 as FYNNEI. This CDR3 has 13 residues. The CDR3 reads CASGRDRAYEQYF. The CDR3 bases are TGTGCCAGCGGTCGGGACAGGGCCTACGAGCAGTACTTC.

This clonotype was observed a handful of times. The chain employs TRBV25-1 and TRBJ2-5, with unresolved D. Looked up from germline, CDR1 is MGHDK and CDR2 is SYGVNS. The CDR3 covers 13 residues. With 8 bases removed from V and 5 bases from J, the gap between germline ends came to 15 bases. As DNA, the CDR3 is TGTGCCAGCCGCAGTGGGGTTTTTGAGACCCAGTACTTC. Protein product: CASRSGVFETQYF.

V and J are TRBV12-3 or TRBV12-4 and TRBJ1-6, with D uncertain. CDR3 length: 15 amino acids. The V end was cut by 6 bases, the J end by 7 bases, with 16 bases between. For the CDR3, the DNA is TGTGCCAGCAGATCTCGGGCCCTGGGGAATTCACCCCTCCACTTT. Protein product: CASRSRALGNSPLHF.

The chain is built from TRBV6-5 and TRBJ1-1, with TRBD1 matching 9 bases. The length of the CDR3 is 17 residues. The germline V gene encodes CDR1 MNHEY and CDR2 SVGAGI. After removal of 4 bases from V and 7 bases from J, the junction contained 16 bases not matched to a gene. CDR3 nucleotide sequence: TGTGCCAGCAGTTCAACTTCGGGACAGGGCAAGGAGGGTGAAGCTTTCTTT. This codes for CASSSTSGQGKEGEAFF.

The genes are TRBV6-1 and TRBJ2-7, with TRBD1 matching over 8 bases. The CDR3 runs 15 residues. Germline V gene sequence: CDR1 MNHNS, CDR2 SASEGT. V gave up 6 bases and J gave up 5 bases; unmatched junction bases: 12. The CDR3 nucleotides read TGTGCCAGCAGACCCGGTTCCCAGGGGGCCCACGAGCAGTACTTC. The encoded protein is CASRPGSQGAHEQYF.

The V and J genes are TRBV28 and TRBJ1-5; D is uncertain. The CDR3 is made up of 17 amino acids. Trimming removed 3 bases at V and 0 bases at J, with 15 bases between. CDR1 is MDHEN, CDR2 SYDVKM, per germline. For the CDR3, the DNA is TGTGCCAGCAGTTTGGGCCGGATAATTAATAGCAATCAGCCCCAGCATTTT. Protein product: CASSLGRIINSNQPQHF.

This clonotype was detected only a few times. The chain has TRBV6-4 and TRBJ1-1; D perhaps matches TRBD1 (5 bases). Between the trimmed V and J ends, which lost 6 bases and 2 bases, there was a span of 10 bases. From germline, CDR1 is MRHNA and CDR2 SNTAGT. This CDR3 has 13 residues. DNA of the CDR3: TGTGCCAGCAGATTCGACAGTAACACTGAAGCTTTCTTT. It specifies CASRFDSNTEAFF.

J is TRBJ2-7 and V is TRBV7-2; D is unclear. CDR1 is SGHTA and CDR2 is FQGNSA in the germline V gene. Trimming cost V 1 base and J 2 bases, with 12 bases left between them. The CDR3 spans 15 residues. The CDR3 sequence: CASSLGVTSTYEQYF. CDR3 nucleotide sequence: TGTGCCAGCAGCTTAGGGGTGACAAGTACCTACGAGCAGTACTTC.

The genes are TRBV6-1 and TRBJ1-5; 7 bases line up with TRBD1. CDR3 size: 15 residues. CDR1 MNHNS and CDR2 SASEGT come from the germline V gene. The V segment lost 8 bases and the J segment 0 bases; nucleotides outside the gene matches: 7. The CDR3 spells CASAGQVDSNQPQHF. In DNA form, the CDR3 reads TGTGCCAGCGCCGGACAGGTGGATAGCAATCAGCCCCAGCATTTT.

The chain couples TRBV20-1 to TRBJ1-1; TRBD1 might be the D (6 bases). CDR3 length: 13 amino acids. V was pared by 5 bases and J by 6 bases, with 16 bases between. The germline CDR1 and CDR2 sequences are DFQATT and SNEGSKA (reference sequence). The CDR3 DNA reads as TGCAGTGCTGCAACAGGGCTTAACCCTGAAGCTTTCTTT. Translating it yields CSAATGLNPEAFF.

The chain couples TRBV20-1 to TRBJ1-2, with TRBD1 identical over 7 bases. Germline loops: CDR1 DFQATT, CDR2 SNEGSKA (reference sequence). The CDR3 has 14 amino acids. This chain's CDR3 is CSCRLEGGNYGYTF. CDR3 sequence (DNA): TGCAGCTGTCGATTGGAAGGGGGCAACTATGGCTACACCTTC.

This sequence joins TRBV6-5 and TRBJ1-6; D is perhaps TRBD1 (6 bases). Germline V gene data show CDR1 as MNHEY and CDR2 as SVGAGI. This CDR3 is 15 amino acids long. V was trimmed by 2 bases and J by 10 bases, leaving 15 bases between them. CDR3 region: CASSYEGENRSPLHF. CDR3 in DNA: TGTGCCAGCAGTTACGAGGGGGAGAACAGGTCACCCCTCCACTTT.

V gene TRBV20-1 combines with J gene TRBJ1-1, with D possibly being TRBD1 (5 bases). The CDR3 totals 15 residues. The ends were cut back, 0 bases at V and 1 base at J, with 12 bases in the middle. Germline assignment: CDR1 DFQATT and CDR2 SNEGSKA (reference sequence). In DNA form, the CDR3 reads TGCAGTGCTAGAGATCGCACGGGACCGAACACTGAAGCTTTCTTT. Its protein is CSARDRTGPNTEAFF.

The chain carries TRBV24-1 and TRBJ2-5; D is perhaps TRBD1 (5 bases). This CDR3 is 13 amino acids long. CDR1 and CDR2 from the germline V gene are KGHDR and SFDVKD. V was pared by 5 bases and J by 5 bases, with 11 bases between. Written as DNA, the CDR3 is TGTGCCACCAGTGCCCCACCAGGGGAGACCCAGTACTTC. Its translation: CATSAPPGETQYF.

This chain links TRBV20-1 with TRBJ2-3; 8 nucleotides match TRBD2. Germline V gene data show CDR1 as DFQATT and CDR2 as SNEGSKA (reference sequence). The CDR3 contains 14 residues. V dropped 2 bases and J dropped 1; count of bases not matched to a gene: 2. CDR3 DNA: TGCAGTGCTAGACTAGCGGGCGGCACAGATACGCAGTATTTT. It is translated as CSARLAGGTDTQYF.

A single count supports this clonotype. This chain connects TRBV7-2 to TRBJ2-3; D unresolved. The V gene's germline CDR1 is SGHTA and CDR2 FQGNSA. CDR3 size: 15 residues. Between the trimmed V and J ends, which lost 0 bases and 4 bases, there was a span of 11 bases. This CDR3 is CASSLAETYPDTQYF. Written as DNA, the CDR3 is TGTGCCAGCAGCTTAGCTGAGACTTACCCAGATACGCAGTATTTT.